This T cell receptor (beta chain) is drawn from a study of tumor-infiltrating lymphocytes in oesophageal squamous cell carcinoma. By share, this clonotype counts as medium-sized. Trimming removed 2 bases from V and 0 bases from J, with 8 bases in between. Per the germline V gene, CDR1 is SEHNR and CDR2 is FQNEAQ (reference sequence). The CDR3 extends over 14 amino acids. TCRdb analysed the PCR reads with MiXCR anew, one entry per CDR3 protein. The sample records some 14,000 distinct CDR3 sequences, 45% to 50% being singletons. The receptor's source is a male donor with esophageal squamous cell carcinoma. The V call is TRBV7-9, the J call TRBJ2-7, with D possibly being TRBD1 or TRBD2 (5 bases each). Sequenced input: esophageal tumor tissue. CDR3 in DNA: TGTGCCAGCAGCTTATCTGGGGGCTCCTACGAGCAGTACTTC. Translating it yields CASSLSGGSYEQYF.